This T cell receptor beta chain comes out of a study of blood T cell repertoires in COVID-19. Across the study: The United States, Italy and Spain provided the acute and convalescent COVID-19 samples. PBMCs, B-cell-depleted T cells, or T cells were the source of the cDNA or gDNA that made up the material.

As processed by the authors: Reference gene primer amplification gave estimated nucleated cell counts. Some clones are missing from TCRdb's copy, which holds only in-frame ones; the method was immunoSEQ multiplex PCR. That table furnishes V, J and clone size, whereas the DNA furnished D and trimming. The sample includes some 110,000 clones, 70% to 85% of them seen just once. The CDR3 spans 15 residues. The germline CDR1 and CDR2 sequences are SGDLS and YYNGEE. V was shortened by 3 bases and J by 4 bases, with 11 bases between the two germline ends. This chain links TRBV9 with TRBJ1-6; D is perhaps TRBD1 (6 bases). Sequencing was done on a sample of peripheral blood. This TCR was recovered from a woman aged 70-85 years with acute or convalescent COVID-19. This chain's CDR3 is CASSAMGHYNSPLHF. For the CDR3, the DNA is TGTGCCAGCAGCGCGATGGGACATTATAATTCACCCCTCCACTTT. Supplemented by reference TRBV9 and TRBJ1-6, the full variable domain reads DSGVTQTPKHLITATGQRVTLRCSPRSGDLSVYWYQQSLDQGLQFLIQYYNGEERAKGNILERFSAQQFPDLHSELNLSSLELGDSALYFCASSAMGHYNSPLHFGNGTRLTVT.